This T cell receptor beta chain was sequenced in a study of blood T cell repertoires in COVID-19. The CDR3 is 16 amino acids. Germline CDR1 GTSNPN, CDR2 SVGIG (reference sequence). The V end lost 0 bases, the J end lost 0 bases, and 14 bases lay between the germline ends. Original analysis: The authors estimated nucleated cell counts from reference gene primer amplification. TCRdb's copy holds only in-frame clones and misses some; the assay was immunoSEQ multiplex PCR. Clone size and the V and J calls come from that table; the DNA yielded D and trimming. The sample carries over 40,000 clones, 92% recorded once.

V and J are TRBV30 and TRBJ1-1; D perhaps matches TRBD1 (5 bases). The material sequenced was peripheral blood. The sequence derives from a human donor in a cohort sampled during active COVID-19. CDR3 DNA: TGTGCCTGGAGTGTCCAGGGCGGCGGGATGAACACTGAAGCTTTCTTT. This encodes CAWSVQGGGMNTEAFF.